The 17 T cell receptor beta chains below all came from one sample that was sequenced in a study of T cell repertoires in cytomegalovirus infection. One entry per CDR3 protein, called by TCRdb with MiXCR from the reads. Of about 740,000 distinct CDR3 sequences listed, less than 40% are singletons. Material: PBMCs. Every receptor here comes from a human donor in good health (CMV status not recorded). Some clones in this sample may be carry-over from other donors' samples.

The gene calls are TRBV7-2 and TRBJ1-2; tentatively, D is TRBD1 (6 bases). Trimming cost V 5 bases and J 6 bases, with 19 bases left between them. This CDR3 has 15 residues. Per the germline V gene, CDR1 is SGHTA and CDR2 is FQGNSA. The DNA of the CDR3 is TGTGCCAGCAGCCGTTCCCAGGGGCAACGGGATGGCTACACCTTC. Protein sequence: CASSRSQGQRDGYTF.

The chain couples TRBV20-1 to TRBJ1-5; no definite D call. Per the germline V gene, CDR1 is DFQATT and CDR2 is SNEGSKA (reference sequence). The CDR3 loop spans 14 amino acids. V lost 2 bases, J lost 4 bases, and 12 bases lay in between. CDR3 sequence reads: CSARIQALNQPQHF. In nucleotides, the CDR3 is TGCAGTGCTAGAATTCAGGCCCTAAATCAGCCCCAGCATTTT.

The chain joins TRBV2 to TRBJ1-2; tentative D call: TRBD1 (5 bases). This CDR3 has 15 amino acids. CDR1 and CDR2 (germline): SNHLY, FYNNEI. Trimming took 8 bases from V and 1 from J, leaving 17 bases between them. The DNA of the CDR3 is TGTGCCAGCCGGGAGGGCAGGGATAATAACTATGGCTACACCTTC. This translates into CASREGRDNNYGYTF.

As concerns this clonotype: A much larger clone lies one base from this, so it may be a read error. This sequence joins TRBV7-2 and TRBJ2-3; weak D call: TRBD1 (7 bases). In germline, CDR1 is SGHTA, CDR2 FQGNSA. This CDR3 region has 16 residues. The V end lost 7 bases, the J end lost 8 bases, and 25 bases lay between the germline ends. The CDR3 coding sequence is TGTGCCAGCATCCGCCAGGGGGGCGGGTTGCCTGGTACGCAGTATTTT. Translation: CASIRQGGGLPGTQYF.

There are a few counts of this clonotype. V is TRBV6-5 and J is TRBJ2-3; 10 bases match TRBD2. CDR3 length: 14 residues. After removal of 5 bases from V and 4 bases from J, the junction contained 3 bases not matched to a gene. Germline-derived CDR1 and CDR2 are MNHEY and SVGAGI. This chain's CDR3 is CASSLGTSADTQYF. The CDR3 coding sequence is TGTGCCAGCAGTCTAGGGACTAGCGCAGATACGCAGTATTTT.

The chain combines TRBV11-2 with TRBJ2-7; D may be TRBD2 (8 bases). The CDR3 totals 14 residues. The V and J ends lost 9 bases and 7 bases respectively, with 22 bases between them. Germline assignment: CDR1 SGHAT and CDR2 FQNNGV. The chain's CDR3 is CARGGEVAGGEQYF. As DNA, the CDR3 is TGTGCCAGAGGGGGCGAGGTGGCGGGAGGTGAGCAGTACTTC.

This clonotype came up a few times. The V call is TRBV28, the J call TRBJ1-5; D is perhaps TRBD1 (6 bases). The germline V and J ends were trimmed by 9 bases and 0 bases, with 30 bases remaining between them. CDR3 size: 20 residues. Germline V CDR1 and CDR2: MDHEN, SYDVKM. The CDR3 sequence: CASNTRKGGFMANSNQPQHF. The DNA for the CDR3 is TGTGCCAGTAACACCAGAAAGGGGGGTTTTATGGCAAATAGCAATCAGCCCCAGCATTTT.

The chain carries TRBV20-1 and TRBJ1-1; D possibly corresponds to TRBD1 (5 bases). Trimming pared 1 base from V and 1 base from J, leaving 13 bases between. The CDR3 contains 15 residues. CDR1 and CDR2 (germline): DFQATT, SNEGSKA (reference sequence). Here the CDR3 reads CSARGGTGRNTEAFF. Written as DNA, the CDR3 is TGCAGTGCTAGAGGTGGTACAGGTCGGAACACTGAAGCTTTCTTT.

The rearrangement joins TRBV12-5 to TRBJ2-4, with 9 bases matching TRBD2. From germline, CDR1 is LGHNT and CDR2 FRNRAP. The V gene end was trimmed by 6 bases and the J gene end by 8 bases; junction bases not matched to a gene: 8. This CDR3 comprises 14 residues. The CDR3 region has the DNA TGTGCTAGTGGGGCTAGCGGGGCGCCATACATTCAGTACTTC. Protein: CASGASGAPYIQYF. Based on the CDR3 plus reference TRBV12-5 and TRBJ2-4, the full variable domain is DARVTQTPRHKVTEMGQEVTMRCQPILGHNTVFWYRQTMMQGLELLAYFRNRAPLDDSGMPKDRFSAEMPDATLATLKIQPSEPRDSAVYFCASGASGAPYIQYFGAGTRLSVL.

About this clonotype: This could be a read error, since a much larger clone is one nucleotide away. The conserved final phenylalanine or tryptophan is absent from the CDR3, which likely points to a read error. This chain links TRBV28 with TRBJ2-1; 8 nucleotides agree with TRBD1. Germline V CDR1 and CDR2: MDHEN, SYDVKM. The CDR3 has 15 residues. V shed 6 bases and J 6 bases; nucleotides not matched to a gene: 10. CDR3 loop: CASRPSRGRFNEQFL. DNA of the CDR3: TGTGCCAGCAGACCCTCCAGGGGGCGTTTCAATGAGCAGTTCTTA.

For the CDR3, the DNA is TGCGCCAGCAGCCAAGCCCAGGGACAGATCTACGAGCAGTACTTC. The encoded protein is CASSQAQGQIYEQYF. The rearrangement links TRBV4-1 to TRBJ2-7, with TRBD1 identical over 7 bases. Germline loops: CDR1 MGHRA, CDR2 YSYEKL. This CDR3 has 15 residues. V lost 1 base to trimming and J lost 3 bases; unmatched junction nucleotides: 6.

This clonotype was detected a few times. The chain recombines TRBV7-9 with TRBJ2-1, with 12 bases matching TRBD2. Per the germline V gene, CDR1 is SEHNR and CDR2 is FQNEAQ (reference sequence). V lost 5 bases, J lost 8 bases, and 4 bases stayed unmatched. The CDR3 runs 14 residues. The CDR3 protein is CASSRLAGVDEQFF. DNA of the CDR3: TGTGCCAGCAGCCGACTAGCGGGAGTGGATGAGCAGTTCTTC.

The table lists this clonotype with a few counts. The CDR3 loop reads CASSQDGSWNSPLHF. DNA for the CDR3: TGCGCCAGCAGCCAAGATGGCAGCTGGAATTCACCCCTCCACTTT. This rearrangement joins TRBV4-1 to TRBJ1-6; D is uncertain. This CDR3 is 15 amino acids long. Trimming removed 0 bases from V and 7 bases from J, with 10 bases in between. CDR1 and CDR2 (germline): MGHRA, YSYEKL.

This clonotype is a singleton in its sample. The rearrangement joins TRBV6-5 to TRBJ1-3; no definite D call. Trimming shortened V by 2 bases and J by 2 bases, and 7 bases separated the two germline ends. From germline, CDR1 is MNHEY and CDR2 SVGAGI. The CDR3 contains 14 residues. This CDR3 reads CASSYREAGNTIYF. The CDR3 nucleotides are TGTGCCAGCAGTTACAGGGAGGCTGGAAACACCATATATTTT.

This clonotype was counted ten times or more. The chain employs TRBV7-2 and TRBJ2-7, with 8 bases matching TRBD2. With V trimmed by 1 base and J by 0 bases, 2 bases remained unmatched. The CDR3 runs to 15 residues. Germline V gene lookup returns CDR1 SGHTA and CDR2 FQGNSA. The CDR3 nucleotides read TGTGCCAGCAGCTTAGGCGGGAGGAGCTCCTACGAGCAGTACTTC. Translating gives CASSLGGRSSYEQYF.

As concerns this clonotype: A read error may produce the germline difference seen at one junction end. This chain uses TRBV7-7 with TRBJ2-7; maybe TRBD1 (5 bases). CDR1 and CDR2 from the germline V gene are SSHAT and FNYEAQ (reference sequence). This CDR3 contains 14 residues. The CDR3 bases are TGTGCTAGCAGCTTAGGGGTCGGCTACTACGAGCAGTACTTC. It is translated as CASSLGVGYYEQYF.

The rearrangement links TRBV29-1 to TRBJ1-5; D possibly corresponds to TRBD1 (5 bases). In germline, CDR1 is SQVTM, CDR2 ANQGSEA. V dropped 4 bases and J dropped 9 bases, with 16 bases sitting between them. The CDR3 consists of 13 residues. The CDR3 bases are TGCAGCGTTGCGGTCTCAGGGCAGTGGCCCCAGCATTTT. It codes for CSVAVSGQWPQHF.